This T cell receptor beta chain derives from a study of T-cell memory formation after mild COVID-19. CDR3 length: 14 amino acids. The V end lost 7 bases, the J end lost 3 bases, and 15 bases lay between the germline ends. Germline V gives CDR1 SGHRS, CDR2 YFSETQ. General study findings and limits: Later expanders leaned CD4+, whereas day 15 to 85 contracting clones were balanced CD4/CD8.

Each CDR3 protein is one row after TCRdb ran MiXCR on the 5' RACE reads. The sample lists roughly 160,000 distinct CDR3 sequences; 11% were seen once. This clonotype has at least ten counts. Its specificity is unknown. This receptor was obtained from a man between 18 and 35 years old who had mild COVID-19 (a few samples of this study predate the infection). Cell type and time point are not known. The chain recombines TRBV5-1 with TRBJ2-3; D is unclear. The sequenced sample was PBMCs or a T cell subset sorted from them (not recorded which). CDR3 DNA sequence: TGCGCCAGCCGAGTCATGGGCGGAACAGATACGCAGTATTTT. Translated, it gives CASRVMGGTDTQYF.